Below are 5 T cell receptor beta chains sequenced from a single sample in a study of CD8 T cells in ankylosing spondylitis. MiXCR, run by TCRdb on the 5' RACE reads, gives a single entry per CDR3 protein. The top ten hold 13% of the sample, which has a few hundred thousand distinct CDR3 sequences, 20% seen once. Sequencing was carried out using blood, either unsorted or a sorted T cell fraction (not recorded which). These receptors all stem from a male donor with ankylosing spondylitis or in good health (not recorded which).

This clonotype has only a few counts. This sequence joins TRBV4-1 and TRBJ2-7, with no clear D. Germline CDR1 and CDR2: MGHRA and YSYEKL. CDR3 size: 14 residues. The ends were cut back, 0 bases at V and 0 bases at J, with 6 bases in the middle. The CDR3 here is CASSQDQNSYEQYF. Here the CDR3 DNA reads TGCGCCAGCAGCCAAGATCAGAACTCCTACGAGCAGTACTTC.

This chain connects TRBV9 to TRBJ2-1; 9 nucleotides align to TRBD1. This CDR3 is 15 amino acids long. Trimming took 0 bases from V and 8 from J; bases not matched to a gene: 6. The germline V gene has CDR1 SGDLS and CDR2 YYNGEE. CDR3 amino acids: CASSVAQGAYDEQFF. The CDR3 DNA reads as TGTGCCAGCAGCGTAGCACAGGGGGCTTACGATGAGCAGTTCTTC.

The rearrangement uses TRBV6-1 and TRBJ2-3; 16 nucleotides align to TRBD2. The CDR3 is 17 amino acids. Germline CDR1 reads MNHNS; CDR2 reads SASEGT. Germline trimming cut 8 bases from V and 3 bases from J; bases unmatched to any gene: 8. CDR3 in amino acids: CASQRGLAGGPTDTQYF. The CDR3 nucleotides are TGTGCCAGCCAAAGGGGACTAGCGGGGGGGCCTACAGATACGCAGTATTTT.

This sequence joins TRBV29-1 and TRBJ2-7, with unresolved D. This CDR3 region has 12 residues. Trimming took off 4 bases at V and 3 bases at J, with 10 bases between the two ends. Germline V gives CDR1 SQVTM, CDR2 ANQGSEA. The CDR3 sequence: CSVVGSHYEQYF. In DNA, the CDR3 is TGCAGCGTTGTTGGTAGCCACTACGAGCAGTACTTC.

The chain uses TRBV29-1 and TRBJ2-5; D is perhaps TRBD2 (7 bases). The CDR3 has 13 amino acids. The ends were cut back, 3 bases at V and 5 bases at J, with 13 bases in the middle. Germline CDR1 SQVTM, CDR2 ANQGSEA. CDR3: CSVDARGGETQYF. The CDR3 DNA is TGCAGCGTTGACGCCAGGGGAGGGGAGACCCAGTACTTC.